This is a list of T cell receptor beta chains from one sample in a study of T cell repertoires in cytomegalovirus infection. The antigens of these receptors remain unknown. TCRdb analysed the reads with MiXCR anew, one entry per CDR3 protein. The sample gives about 920,000 distinct CDR3 sequences, about 33% of which show up once; around 15% is in the top ten. The sample here was cultured CD8+ T cells from PBMCs, taken from culture after CMV antigen stimulation. All receptors come from a human donor in good health (CMV status not recorded). Some clones in this sample may be carry-over from other donors' samples. CDR3s leave out the opening cysteine and the closing phenylalanine or tryptophan. Each record gives: J gene, V gene, clone size, CDR3 protein. Rows give clone size only sometimes, using once, few, many, or a class for an expanded clone.

TRBJ2-1 TRBV19 NA ASSSSSTASSYNEQF
TRBJ1-5 TRBV6-5 NA VSRPGQGDNQPQH
TRBJ2-1 TRBV5-1 once ASSLDLGVNEQF
TRBJ2-5 TRBV19 NA ASTGGLQETQY
TRBJ1-1 TRBV4-1 NA ASSHIPGQPNTEAF
TRBJ1-5 TRBV29-1 NA SVSSGTGSWDNQPQH
TRBJ2-4 TRBV15 NA ATSSSGGDSKNIQY
TRBJ2-3 TRBV19 NA ASSRLPGLGTGNYTDTQY
TRBJ2-1 TRBV5-6 NA ASSLAEGASSYNEQF
TRBJ1-5 TRBV15 NA ATSRDEGNNQPQH